This TCR beta chain is drawn from a study of cytomegalovirus exposure and HLA in healthy donors. 60 Vbeta and 13 Jbeta primers were used in PCR. Profiling relied on immunoSEQ multiplex PCR, and the TCRdb table lists in-frame clones only, not all of them. Seen here are over 100,000 clones, about two thirds observed once, and the top ten hold around 5.4%. Overall study results and limits: Cytomegalovirus-associated TCR beta chains were listed, numbering some 170. Confirmation in vitro established that a few CMV-associated chains were specific for CMV antigens. Later analysis reportedly placed an Asian-associated ancestry cluster below the roughly 630-donor mean in N-insertions. A highly shared variant cluster was judged a likely technical artifact.

To note about this clone: Antigen specificity is unknown.

V was shortened by 4 bases and J by 0 bases, with 16 bases between the two germline ends. Germline CDR1 is SGHTS and CDR2 is YDEGEE. The CDR3 sequence is 16 residues long. The source is a woman between 65 and 79 years old in good health and CMV-seropositive. This rearrangement joins TRBV5-8 to TRBJ2-5; D perhaps matches TRBD1 (5 bases). Input material: PBMCs. The CDR3: CASSLSLSGYQETQYF. The CDR3 DNA is TGTGCCAGCAGCCTATCACTATCAGGGTACCAAGAGACCCAGTACTTC. The whole variable domain, remainder taken from reference TRBV5-8 and TRBJ2-5, is EAGVTQSPTHLIKTRGQQATLRCSPISGHTSVYWYQQALGLGLQFLLWYDEGEERNRGNFPPRFSGRQFPNYSSELNVNALELEDSALYLCASSLSLSGYQETQYFGPGTRLLVL.